The 26 T cell receptor beta chains given below trace back to one sample, sequenced in a study of T cell responses to AZD1222 COVID-19 vaccine. Clones were read by immunoSEQ multiplex PCR, and TCRdb kept only the in-frame ones, dropping some. This sample has roughly 85,000 clones, with approximately 90% found just once. Specimen: peripheral blood, collected 28 days after the second AZD1222 dose. Receptor source: an adult who received the AZD1222 COVID-19 vaccine.

J is TRBJ1-5 and V is TRBV19; perhaps TRBD1 as D (6 bases). CDR3 length equals 14 residues. Germline V gene data show CDR1 as LNHDA and CDR2 as SQIVND (reference sequence). V lost 3 bases and J 6 bases, leaving 12 bases between the germline ends. The CDR3 here is CASSILQGGQPQHF. The CDR3 nucleotides read TGTGCCAGTAGTATCTTACAGGGTGGTCAGCCCCAGCATTTT.

The chain employs TRBV19 and TRBJ2-2; tentative D call: TRBD2 (5 bases). CDR1 is LNHDA, CDR2 SQIVND, per germline (reference sequence). This CDR3 region has 17 residues. V was pared by 6 bases and J by 7 bases, with 24 bases between. Written as DNA, the CDR3 is TGTGCCAGTAGCATGGGTTTAGCGAGCGCCGATAACGGGGAGCTGTTTTTT. It yields the protein CASSMGLASADNGELFF.

In nucleotides, the CDR3 is TGTGCCAGCAGTCCCGAGGGTCCTTTTGGCTACACCTTC. Its protein is CASSPEGPFGYTF. The V gene is TRBV6-5, the J gene TRBJ1-2; D is unresolved. There are 13 residues in the CDR3. Trimming took 5 bases from V and 7 from J, leaving 14 bases between them. Germline V lookup: CDR1 MNHEY, CDR2 SVGAGI.

Comment on this clone: Other DNA variants within this sample encode the same CDR3. The J gene is TRBJ2-3, the V gene TRBV7-3; D is undetermined. The CDR3 contains 14 residues. Germline CDR1 and CDR2: SGHTA and FQGTGA. V lost 3 bases to trimming and J lost 0 bases, with 7 bases between them. Here the CDR3 DNA reads TGTGCCAGCAGCTTGGACCCTAGCACAGATACGCAGTATTTT. As protein: CASSLDPSTDTQYF.

This clone has just a few counts. The chain carries TRBV4-1 and TRBJ2-2; TRBD2 aligns across 9 bases. The CDR3 sequence is 14 residues long. The germline V gene has CDR1 MGHRA and CDR2 YSYEKL. The J segment lost 4 bases and the V segment lost 6 bases, leaving 3 bases of the junction unmatched. As DNA, the CDR3 is TGCGCCAGCAGGCGGGAGGGGCTCACCGGGGAGCTGTTTTTT. Protein product: CASRREGLTGELFF.

This rearrangement joins TRBV19 to TRBJ2-1; 9 bases are a match to TRBD1. The CDR3 extends over 16 amino acids. Germline CDR1 is LNHDA and CDR2 is SQIVND (reference sequence). Trimming at V came to 3 bases and at J to 8 bases, leaving 11 bases not matched to a gene. CDR3 nucleotide sequence: TGTGCCAGTAGTATGGCACCGGGACAGGGAGCCTATGAGCAGTTCTTC. It specifies CASSMAPGQGAYEQFF.

V is TRBV6-5 and J is TRBJ2-2; no firm D call. This CDR3 has 13 amino acids. Trimming left V 6 bases short and J 4 bases short, with 9 bases between. The germline gives CDR1 MNHEY, CDR2 SVGAGI. Written as DNA, the CDR3 is TGTGCCAGCAGCCCAGGTCCCACCGGGGAGCTGTTTTTT. Translation gives CASSPGPTGELFF.

V usage is TRBV5-4 and J usage is TRBJ2-7; D is undetermined. Germline V gene lookup returns CDR1 SGHNT and CDR2 YYREEE (reference sequence). CDR3 length: 15 residues. With 3 bases removed from V and 0 bases from J, the gap between germline ends came to 13 bases. CDR3 sequence: CASSSTTALSYEQYF. The CDR3 DNA follows: TGTGCCAGCAGCTCCACCACAGCCCTCTCCTACGAGCAGTACTTC.

The V gene is TRBV14, the J gene TRBJ2-5; 10 bases are shared with TRBD1. The CDR3 extends over 16 amino acids. The germline CDR1 and CDR2 sequences are SGHDN and FVKESK. Trimming at V came to 4 bases and at J to 1 base, leaving 6 bases not matched to a gene. The CDR3 sequence: CASSPGTGALQETQYF. The DNA for the CDR3 is TGTGCCAGCAGCCCCGGGACAGGGGCCCTCCAAGAGACCCAGTACTTC.

This chain connects TRBV14 to TRBJ1-4; D ambiguous. Germline CDR1 reads SGHDN; CDR2 reads FVKESK. The germline V and J ends were trimmed by 4 bases and 8 bases, with 14 bases remaining between them. This CDR3 has 14 amino acids. In DNA, the CDR3 is TGTGCCAGCAGCCCATTTTCTCGACGGGAAAAACTGTTTTTT. It yields the protein CASSPFSRREKLFF.

V and J are TRBV5-4 and TRBJ2-1; possibly TRBD2 for D (6 bases). The CDR3 loop spans 15 amino acids. Per the germline V gene, CDR1 is SGHNT and CDR2 is YYREEE (reference sequence). Trimming removed 2 bases from V and 2 bases from J, with 11 bases in between. The CDR3 DNA follows: TGTGCCAGCAGCTTATCCGGGAGTCCCTACAATGAGCAGTTCTTC. This translates into CASSLSGSPYNEQFF.

The J gene is TRBJ1-2, the V gene TRBV27, with a tentative D call TRBD1 (6 bases). This CDR3 contains 13 residues. V dropped 6 bases and J dropped 4 bases, with 12 bases sitting between them. CDR1 is MNHEY, CDR2 SMNVEV, per germline (reference sequence). DNA for the CDR3: TGTGCCAGCAGGACAGGTGGCAGCTATGGCTACACCTTC. This translates into CASRTGGSYGYTF.

In this sample, this clone turned up a few times. The chain joins TRBV7-8 to TRBJ1-4, with 8 bases matching TRBD1. CDR3 length: 13 amino acids. V trimming: 5 bases; J trimming: 8 bases; junction bases outside the gene matches: 4. Germline CDR1 SGHVS, CDR2 FQNEAQ. CDR3 nucleotides: TGTGCCAGCAGCGAACAGGGGGGAGAAAAACTGTTTTTT. Translation gives CASSEQGGEKLFF.

J is TRBJ2-3 and V is TRBV30; 7 bases map to TRBD2. V trimming: 8 bases; J trimming: 2 bases; junction bases outside the gene matches: 10. Germline V gene lookup returns CDR1 GTSNPN and CDR2 SVGIG (reference sequence). The CDR3 runs to 14 residues. The CDR3 sequence is CAGTLATNTDTQYF. The CDR3 coding sequence is TGTGCCGGAACACTAGCGACTAACACAGATACGCAGTATTTT.

The genes are TRBV18 and TRBJ1-3; D possibly corresponds to TRBD1 (5 bases). Germline lookup yields CDR1 KGHSH and CDR2 LQKENI. Trimming cost V 0 bases and J 2 bases, with 14 bases left between them. CDR3 length: 17 amino acids. CDR3 region: CASSPPNRGGPGNTIYF. The CDR3 DNA follows: TGTGCCAGCTCACCACCGAATAGGGGAGGGCCTGGAAACACCATATATTTT. The entire variable domain, with the rest obtained from reference TRBV18 and TRBJ1-3, is as follows: NAGVMQNPRHLVRRRGQEARLRCSPMKGHSHVYWYRQLPEEGLKFMVYLQKENIIDESGMPKERFSAEFPKEGPSILRIQQVVRGDSAAYFCASSPPNRGGPGNTIYFGEGSWLTVV.

The rearrangement joins TRBV4-1 to TRBJ2-3; 9 positions agree with TRBD1. The length of the CDR3 is 16 residues. Germline trimming cut 4 bases from V and 4 bases from J; bases unmatched to any gene: 9. Germline-derived CDR1 and CDR2 are MGHRA and YSYEKL. The DNA for the CDR3 is TGCGCCAGCAGCCGCTCCCCGGGACAGGGACCAGATACGCAGTATTTT. It codes for CASSRSPGQGPDTQYF.

The chain recombines TRBV24-1 with TRBJ2-3, with unresolved D. The CDR3 sequence is 13 residues long. V was clipped by 6 bases and J by 6 bases, with 12 bases between them. The germline gives CDR1 KGHDR, CDR2 SFDVKD. CDR3 DNA sequence: TGTGCCACCAGTAAGGGCCATCAGGATACGCAGTATTTT. Translated, it gives CATSKGHQDTQYF.

The J gene is TRBJ2-1, the V gene TRBV9; D uncertain. The CDR3 has 15 residues. Trimming stripped 0 bases from V and 0 bases from J, with 7 bases between. Germline V lookup: CDR1 SGDLS, CDR2 YYNGEE. CDR3 region: CASSVDSGSYNEQFF. The CDR3 region has the DNA TGTGCCAGCAGCGTAGACTCGGGCTCCTACAATGAGCAGTTCTTC.

The chain combines TRBV19 with TRBJ1-2; possible D gene TRBD1, 5 bases. Trimming removed 3 bases at V and 0 bases at J, with 20 bases between. Germline CDR1 LNHDA, CDR2 SQIVND (reference sequence). The CDR3 is made up of 18 amino acids. The CDR3 coding sequence is TGTGCCAGTAGTATGGAATCCCCTTACAGGAAAACTAACTATGGCTACACCTTC. It codes for CASSMESPYRKTNYGYTF.

This clone has only one observation. The V call is TRBV20-1, the J call TRBJ1-2; 8 positions agree with TRBD1. This CDR3 has 16 residues. Unmatched junction bases numbered 14, after V lost 3 bases and J lost 5 bases. The germline V gene has CDR1 DFQATT and CDR2 SNEGSKA (reference sequence). CDR3 DNA sequence: TGCAGTGCTAGTTCGGCAGGGGGCAGGAGGTGGTATGGCTACACCTTC. As protein: CSASSAGGRRWYGYTF.

On this clone: At one end the junction does not follow the germline gene, possibly because of a read error. The chain combines TRBV11-2 with TRBJ1-4; D gene ambiguous. The V gene's germline CDR1 is SGHAT and CDR2 FQNNGV. This CDR3 region has 16 residues. CDR3 region: CASSLITGHAKEKLFF. CDR3 coding DNA: TGTGCCAGCAGCTTAATCACGGGTCACGCTAAAGAAAAACTGTTTTTT. Full variable domain (missing parts from reference TRBV11-2 and TRBJ1-4): EAGVAQSPRYKIIEKRQSVAFWCNPISGHATLYWYQQILGQGPKLLIQFQNNGVVDDSQLPKDRFSAERLKGVDSTLKIQPAKLEDSAVYLCASSLITGHAKEKLFFGSGTQLSVL.

V and J are TRBV28 and TRBJ1-1; D call uncertain. CDR3 length: 11 residues. The germline V gene has CDR1 MDHEN and CDR2 SYDVKM. Trimming took off 8 bases at V and 10 bases at J, with 14 bases between the two ends. The chain's CDR3 is CASAGRPRAFF. The CDR3 DNA follows: TGTGCCAGCGCCGGACGCCCCCGAGCTTTCTTT.

The chain joins TRBV6-5 to TRBJ1-2, with D tentatively TRBD1 (6 bases). CDR1 and CDR2 from the germline V gene are MNHEY and SVGAGI. V dropped 8 bases and J dropped 3 bases, with 19 bases sitting between them. The CDR3 extends over 15 amino acids. In DNA form, the CDR3 reads TGTGCCAGCTGCTCCGGGGGCGTGGAGGACTATGGCTACACCTTC. Its translation is CASCSGGVEDYGYTF.

The chain recombines TRBV7-9 with TRBJ1-2; D call uncertain. The germline gives CDR1 SEHNR, CDR2 FQNEAQ (reference sequence). This CDR3 is built from 11 residues. V was clipped by 3 bases and J by 7 bases, with 6 bases between them. CDR3: CASSLYTGYTF. DNA of the CDR3: TGTGCCAGCAGCTTGTATACTGGCTACACCTTC.

CDR3 amino acids: CASSFGPDTQYF. The CDR3 DNA reads TGTGCCAGCAGTTTCGGTCCAGATACGCAGTATTTT. V is TRBV12-3 or TRBV12-4 and J is TRBJ2-3; no reliable D call. The CDR3 length is 12 residues. V was cut by 3 bases and J by 4 bases, with 5 bases left in between.

This chain connects TRBV7-9 to TRBJ2-1; a possible D gene is TRBD2 (6 bases). The CDR3 is 15 amino acids. Deletions cut 1 base from V and 8 bases from J, with 15 bases between. Per the germline V gene, CDR1 is SEHNR and CDR2 is FQNEAQ (reference sequence). The CDR3 protein is CASSLGVGGGDEQFF. In DNA, the CDR3 is TGTGCCAGCAGCTTAGGTGTGGGGGGAGGAGATGAGCAGTTCTTC.